This entry concerns a single T cell receptor (beta chain). No antigen is known for it. The sample holds no much larger clone one base away, and base qualities are not on file. This sample was included in a study of technical replicates of blood from a handful of donors (TCRdb year 2017). The CDR3 covers 16 residues, taking in both the cysteine and the phenylalanine. The only DNA kept is the CDR3, 48 bases in frame from the first base. For CDR1 and CDR2, the germline V gene (reference sequence) lists LNHDA and SQIVND. V loses 6 bases of germline sequence and J loses 1 base, and the interval between the two ends is 18 bases. The library relied on the immunoSEQ multiplex PCR assay. Held by TCRdb, this immuneACCESS table contains in-frame sequences only and omits some clones. Under half of the omission traces to an unresolved V gene where checked; the cause of the rest is unknown. Here the sample has 65,000 to 85,000 clones; roughly 94% occur a single time. About 0.4% of the sample rests with the top ten.

The chain uses TRBV19 and TRBJ1-2, and perhaps TRBD1 as D gene, on 5 matching bases. Sample: T cells isolated from PBMCs. The clonotype comes from a human donor in good health. The DNA reads as follows: TGTGCCAGTAGCTACGGGGGGTCGGGGGTTAACTATGGCTACACCTTC. Translation gives CASSYGGSGVNYGYTF.